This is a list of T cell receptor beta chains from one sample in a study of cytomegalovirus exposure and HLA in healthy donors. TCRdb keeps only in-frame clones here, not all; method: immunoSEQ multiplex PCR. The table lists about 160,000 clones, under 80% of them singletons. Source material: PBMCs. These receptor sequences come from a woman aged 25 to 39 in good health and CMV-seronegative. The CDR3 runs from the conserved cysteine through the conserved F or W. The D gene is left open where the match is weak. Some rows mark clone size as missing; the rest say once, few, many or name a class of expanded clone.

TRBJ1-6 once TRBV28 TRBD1 TGTGCCATCTGGGCAGGGACAGGGAACTCACCCCTCCACTTT CAIWAGTGNSPLHF
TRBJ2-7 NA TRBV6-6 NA TGTGCCAGCAGTACCCAGGGGCATTCCTCCGAGCAGTACTTC CASSTQGHSSEQYF
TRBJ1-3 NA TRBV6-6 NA TGTGCCGGCTATGGCGCGGGGGGAAACACCATATATTTT CAGYGAGGNTIYF
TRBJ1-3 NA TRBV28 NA TGTGCCAGCAGTCCCTACGTAAACGCCATATATTTT CASSPYVNAIYF
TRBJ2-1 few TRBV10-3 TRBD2 TGTGCCATCAGTGAGTCTACGGCTAGCGGGGATCGTAATGAGCAGTTCTTC CAISESTASGDRNEQFF
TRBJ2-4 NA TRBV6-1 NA TGTGCCAGCAGTGTATACAGGGTGCAAAACATTCAGTACTTC CASSVYRVQNIQYF
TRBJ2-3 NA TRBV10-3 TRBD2 TGTGCCTTAGCTAGCGGGATAGACACAGATACGCAGTATTTT CALASGIDTDTQYF
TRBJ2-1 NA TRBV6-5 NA TGTGCCAGCAGTTACTTTCTCGGGGGTGAGCAGTTCTTC CASSYFLGGEQFF
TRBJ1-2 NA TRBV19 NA TGTGCCAGTAGTGCCAGGGGTGAAGACTATGGCTACACCTTC CASSARGEDYGYTF
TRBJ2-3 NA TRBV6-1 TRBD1 TGTGCCGCCCAGGGGGTACTTACTTTGAATACGCAGTATTTT CAAQGVLTLNTQYF
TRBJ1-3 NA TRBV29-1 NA TGCAGCGTTTCCCGCCAGACAGGTTCCGGAAACACCATATATTTT CSVSRQTGSGNTIYF
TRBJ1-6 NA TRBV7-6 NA TGTGCCAGCAGCAAACGGGAACCAAGCTCCTATAATTCACCCCTCCACTTT CASSKREPSSYNSPLHF
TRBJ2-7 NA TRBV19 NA TGTGCCAGTAGTATAGCCGGGACAAAGTCCTACGAGCAGTACTTC CASSIAGTKSYEQYF
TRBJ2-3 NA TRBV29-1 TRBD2 TGCAGCGTGAGCCAGCGGGGGTACACAGATACGCAGTATTTT CSVSQRGYTDTQYF
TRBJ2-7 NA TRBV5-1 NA TGCGCCAGCAGCTTGGATCGGGGGAACTACGAGCAGTACTTC CASSLDRGNYEQYF
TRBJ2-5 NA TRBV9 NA TGTGCCAGCAGCGCCCAGGATTTGGAGACCCAGTACTTC CASSAQDLETQYF
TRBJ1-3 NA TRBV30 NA TGTGCCTGGAGTGTTATGGGGGCCTTCAGAGGAAACACCATATATTTT CAWSVMGAFRGNTIYF
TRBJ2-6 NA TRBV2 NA TGTGCCAGCAGTGAACAGGGCGCTGGGGCCAACGTCCTGACTTTC CASSEQGAGANVLTF
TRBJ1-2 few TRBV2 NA TGTGCCAGCAGTGATAACCCCGAGGCGTCTGCAAGGTTC CASSDNPEASARF
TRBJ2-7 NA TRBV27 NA TGTGCCAGCAGTGTGTCGGGGAGAAACTACGAGCAGTACTTC CASSVSGRNYEQYF
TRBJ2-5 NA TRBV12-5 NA TGTGCTAGTGCCTCCGGGCGGGGGACCCAGTACTTC CASASGRGTQYF
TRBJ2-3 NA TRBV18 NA TGTGCCAGCTCACCTCCGGGGGCAGATACGCAGTATTTT CASSPPGADTQYF
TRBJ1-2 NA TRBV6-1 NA TGTGCCAGCAGCCCCTTTGGTGGGGCCGATGGCTACACCTTC CASSPFGGADGYTF
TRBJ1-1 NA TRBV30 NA TGTGCCTGGAACCCCCTAGTAGGGAGGAGGTTGACTGAAGCTTTCTTT CAWNPLVGRRLTEAFF
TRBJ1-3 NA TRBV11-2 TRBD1 TGTGCCAGCAGCCCCCGGGACAGAACTCTCTCTGGAAACACCATATATTTT CASSPRDRTLSGNTIYF
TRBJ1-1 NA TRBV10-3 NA TGTGCCATCAGTGAGTCGCGGGGCGGCACTGAAGCTTTCTTT CAISESRGGTEAFF
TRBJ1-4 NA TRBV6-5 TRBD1 TGTGCCAGCACCGACGACAGGGCGAAACTGTTTTTT CASTDDRAKLFF
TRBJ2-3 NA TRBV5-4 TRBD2 TGTGCCAGCAGCACGACTAGCCGCTACACAGATACGCAGTATTTT CASSTTSRYTDTQYF
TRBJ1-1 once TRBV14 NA TGTGCCAGCAGCCGACGGGTCATATCGACCACCTCGAACACTGAAGCTTTCTTT CASSRRVISTTSNTEAFF
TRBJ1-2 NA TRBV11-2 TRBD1 TGTGCCAGCAGCTTAGTTAGGACAGGGGGACATGGCTACACCTTC CASSLVRTGGHGYTF
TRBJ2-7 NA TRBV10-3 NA TGTGCCATCAGCCCTGGGGGCTCCTACGAGCAGTACTTC CAISPGGSYEQYF
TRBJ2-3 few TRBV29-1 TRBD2 TGCAGCGTTGAAGCAGGACTAGCGGGCACAGATACGCAGTATTTT CSVEAGLAGTDTQYF
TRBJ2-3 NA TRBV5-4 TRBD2 TGTGCCAGCAGCCCTAGCGGGTTCACAGATACGCAGTATTTT CASSPSGFTDTQYF
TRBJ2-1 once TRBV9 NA TGTGCCAGCAGCGTAGCGGGGATGGGGGCAGCGGGAATATACAATGAGCAGTTCTTC CASSVAGMGAAGIYNEQFF
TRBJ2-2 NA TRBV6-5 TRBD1 TGTGCCAGCAGGTCGGGACAGGGATCCGGGGAGCTGTTTTTT CASRSGQGSGELFF
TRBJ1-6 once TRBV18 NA TGTGCCAGCACCCGCGGGCAGGCTAATTCACCCCTCCACTTT CASTRGQANSPLHF
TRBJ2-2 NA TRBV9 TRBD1 TGTGCCAGCAGCTGGGACAGGCGACCCGGGGAGCTGTTTTTT CASSWDRRPGELFF
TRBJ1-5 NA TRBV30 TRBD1 TGTGCCTGGAGTGTTCCCGGGACAGGGGGCTTTCAGCCCCAGCATTTT CAWSVPGTGGFQPQHF
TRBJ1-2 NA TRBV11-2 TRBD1 TGTGCCAGCAGCATTGTTACCGGGACAGGGGTATACGGCTACACCTTC CASSIVTGTGVYGYTF
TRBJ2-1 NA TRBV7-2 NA TGTGCCAGCACCTTTGATAGCTCCTACAATGAGCAGTTCTTC CASTFDSSYNEQFF
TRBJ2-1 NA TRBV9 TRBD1 TGTGCCAGCAGCCGTGAGGACAGGCCCATCTACAATGAGCAGTTCTTC CASSREDRPIYNEQFF
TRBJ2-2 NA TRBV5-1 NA TGCGCCAGCAGCCCGAACGCACAGAACACCGGGGAGCTGTTTTTT CASSPNAQNTGELFF
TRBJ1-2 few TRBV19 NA TGTGCCAGTAGTCCGGACAGAAGGGGCTACACCTTC CASSPDRRGYTF
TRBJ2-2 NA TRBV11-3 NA TGTGCCAGCAGCTTGGAGTTTAACACCGGGGAGCTGTTTTTT CASSLEFNTGELFF
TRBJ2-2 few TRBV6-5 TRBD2 TGTGCCAGCAGTTACTCGGCGGGAGGGAGAATCGGGGAGCTGTTTTTT CASSYSAGGRIGELFF
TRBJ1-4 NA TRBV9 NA TGTGCCAGCAGCGTAGGAGGCCGATCTAATGAAAAACTGTTTTTT CASSVGGRSNEKLFF
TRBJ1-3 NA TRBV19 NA TGTGCCAGTTCTGGACTGAACTCTGGAAACACCATATATTTT CASSGLNSGNTIYF
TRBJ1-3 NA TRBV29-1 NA TGCAGCGTTGTTGTGGCAGGGGGAAACACCATATATTTT CSVVVAGGNTIYF
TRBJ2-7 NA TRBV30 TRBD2 TGTGCCTGGAGTCTGCTAGCGGGGGGCACCTACGAGCAGTACTTC CAWSLLAGGTYEQYF
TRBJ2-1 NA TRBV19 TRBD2 TGTGCCAGTAGTATTCCGGCGGGGGGGTACTTGTACTCCTACAATGAGCAGTTCTTC CASSIPAGGYLYSYNEQFF
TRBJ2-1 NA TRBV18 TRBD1 TGTGCCAGCTCACCCGGGACAGGCTCCTACAATGAGCAGTTCTTC CASSPGTGSYNEQFF
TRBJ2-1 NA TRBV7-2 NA TGTGCCAGCAGCTTATCAGGGGATGGGACGTACAATGAGCAGTTCTTC CASSLSGDGTYNEQFF
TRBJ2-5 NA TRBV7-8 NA TGTGCCAGCAGCCGGCCCATCCGTAGCGAGAGGAGGGAGACCCAGTACTTC CASSRPIRSERRETQYF
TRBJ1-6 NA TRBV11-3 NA TGTGCCAGCAGCTTATCCCCGAATTCACCCCTCCACTTT CASSLSPNSPLHF